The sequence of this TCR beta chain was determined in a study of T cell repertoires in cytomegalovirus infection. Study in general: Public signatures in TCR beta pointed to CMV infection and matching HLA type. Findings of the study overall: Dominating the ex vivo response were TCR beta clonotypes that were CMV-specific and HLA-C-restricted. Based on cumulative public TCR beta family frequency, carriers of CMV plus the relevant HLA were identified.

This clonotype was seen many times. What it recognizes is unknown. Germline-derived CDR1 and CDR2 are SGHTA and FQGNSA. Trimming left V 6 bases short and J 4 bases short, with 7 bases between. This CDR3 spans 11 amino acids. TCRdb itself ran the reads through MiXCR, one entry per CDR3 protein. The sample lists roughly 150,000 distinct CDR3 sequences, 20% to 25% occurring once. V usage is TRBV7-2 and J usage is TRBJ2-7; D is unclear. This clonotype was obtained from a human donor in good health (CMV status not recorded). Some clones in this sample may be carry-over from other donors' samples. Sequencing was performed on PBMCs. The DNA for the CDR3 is TGTGCCAGCAGTTCAAAATACGAGCAGTACTTC. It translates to CASSSKYEQYF.